Listed below are T cell receptor beta chains from one sample, sequenced in a study of CXCR3-negative and CXCR3-positive naive CD8 T cells. From the 5' RACE reads, TCRdb lists one entry per CDR3 protein and no DNA. The repertoire table contains 100,000 to 150,000 distinct CDR3 sequences. Sample: naive CXCR3+ CD8+ T cells from blood. The receptors come from a human donor in good health. Some clones in this sample may be carry-over from other donors' samples. The CDR3 runs from the conserved cysteine through the conserved F or W.

j_call: TRBJ2-2
v_call: TRBV3-1
cdr3_aa: CASSQDLASGIAGTGELFF

j_call: TRBJ1-6
v_call: TRBV20-1
cdr3_aa: CSAREKQGTYNSPLHF

j_call: TRBJ2-7
v_call: TRBV28
cdr3_aa: CASSSPPREYTYEQYF

j_call: TRBJ1-2
v_call: TRBV10-3
cdr3_aa: CAISEVMAVYGYTF

j_call: TRBJ2-3
v_call: TRBV4-3
cdr3_aa: CASSQLLAGDITDTQYF

j_call: TRBJ2-5
v_call: TRBV6-2/TRBV6-3
cdr3_aa: CASMSWEETQYF

j_call: TRBJ2-2
v_call: TRBV6-6
cdr3_aa: CASSYSTQPTNTGELFF

j_call: TRBJ1-5
v_call: TRBV20-1
cdr3_aa: CSARVARTGRLNQPQHF

j_call: TRBJ2-7
v_call: TRBV21-1
cdr3_aa: CASSKGGSYRYYEQYF

j_call: TRBJ1-5
v_call: TRBV30
cdr3_aa: CAWSVLGVEAQPQHF

j_call: TRBJ1-2
v_call: TRBV29-1
cdr3_aa: CSAITSRDRRIYGYTF

j_call: TRBJ2-1
v_call: TRBV3-1
cdr3_aa: CASSPGASGGAVLLYNEQFF

j_call: TRBJ1-2
v_call: TRBV29-1
cdr3_aa: CSVEESPAYGYTF

j_call: TRBJ1-5
v_call: TRBV5-1
cdr3_aa: CASRRTTTGEDQPQHF

j_call: TRBJ1-2
v_call: TRBV27
cdr3_aa: CASSLSSNYGYTF

j_call: TRBJ2-1
v_call: TRBV11-3
cdr3_aa: CASSSLSGGARDEQFF

j_call: TRBJ2-7
v_call: TRBV7-6
cdr3_aa: CASSLAGTRTTYEQYF

j_call: TRBJ1-2
v_call: TRBV4-3
cdr3_aa: CASSQVLGQGDGYTF

j_call: TRBJ2-7
v_call: TRBV2
cdr3_aa: CASSFSQSPTYEQYF

j_call: TRBJ2-1
v_call: TRBV13
cdr3_aa: CASSLAGWNEQFF

j_call: TRBJ2-1
v_call: TRBV5-1
cdr3_aa: CASSPRDPSYNEQFF

j_call: TRBJ2-1
v_call: TRBV29-1
cdr3_aa: CSANPRDRGHEQFF

j_call: TRBJ2-1
v_call: TRBV12-3/TRBV12-4
cdr3_aa: CASRGLASEQFF

j_call: TRBJ2-6
v_call: TRBV7-9
cdr3_aa: CASSGPRVGANVLTF

j_call: TRBJ2-7
v_call: TRBV4-1
cdr3_aa: CASSLRDWSYEQYF

j_call: TRBJ1-5
v_call: TRBV28
cdr3_aa: CASSRRLGNQPQHF

j_call: TRBJ2-2
v_call: TRBV7-6
cdr3_aa: CASSYLAGENTGELFF

j_call: TRBJ1-1
v_call: TRBV15
cdr3_aa: CATSRAGLLNTEAFF

j_call: TRBJ2-2
v_call: TRBV20-1
cdr3_aa: CSARGWERTGELFF

j_call: TRBJ2-5
v_call: TRBV7-9
cdr3_aa: CASSSEGHITQYF

j_call: TRBJ2-5
v_call: TRBV5-1
cdr3_aa: CASSLEPGLAIYEQYF

j_call: TRBJ2-7
v_call: TRBV4-1
cdr3_aa: CASSHRQETYEQYF

j_call: TRBJ2-2
v_call: TRBV7-9
cdr3_aa: CASSLRDSGLPGELFF

j_call: TRBJ1-1
v_call: TRBV12-3/TRBV12-4
cdr3_aa: CASSDPRTRTTEAFF

j_call: TRBJ2-7
v_call: TRBV7-9
cdr3_aa: CASSLVRDSGNYEQYF

j_call: TRBJ2-5
v_call: TRBV27
cdr3_aa: CASSEGLAGGEETQYF

j_call: TRBJ2-7
v_call: TRBV7-9
cdr3_aa: CASSLGWGDSYEQYF

j_call: TRBJ2-2
v_call: TRBV7-9
cdr3_aa: CASSYLDLSGELFF

j_call: TRBJ2-1
v_call: TRBV12-3/TRBV12-4
cdr3_aa: CASSPPGQGYNEQFF

j_call: TRBJ2-7
v_call: TRBV5-6
cdr3_aa: CASSLGIEAYEQYF

j_call: TRBJ1-5
v_call: TRBV19
cdr3_aa: CASSMGVQGSNQPQHF

j_call: TRBJ1-4
v_call: TRBV29-1
cdr3_aa: CSVGTGGARLNEKLFF

j_call: TRBJ2-2
v_call: TRBV6-2/TRBV6-3
cdr3_aa: CASSFSVPGELFF

j_call: TRBJ2-7
v_call: TRBV28
cdr3_aa: CASSLAGTHEQYF

j_call: TRBJ2-1
v_call: TRBV29-1
cdr3_aa: CSVVGRDNNEQFF

j_call: TRBJ2-2
v_call: TRBV7-9
cdr3_aa: CASIKGAGELFF

j_call: TRBJ1-1
v_call: TRBV29-1
cdr3_aa: CSVEGFGTEAFF